The rows below give T cell receptor beta chains drawn from one sample of a study of beta chain features in type 1 diabetes. TCRdb's table, derived via immunoSEQ multiplex PCR, lists solely in-frame clones and lacks some. This table has about 160,000 clones, roughly 60% appearing once. The sample was naive CD4+ T cells from blood. Source of these receptors: a man aged 25 to 40 with type 1 diabetes. CDR3s include the opening cysteine and the closing phenylalanine or tryptophan. The D gene is left open where the match is weak. Only part of the rows carry a size: once, few, many, or a class if the clone is expanded.

>TRBV7-2|TRBJ2-5|13|NA|once
TGTGCCAGCAGCTTAGAAGGGGTGGAGACCCAGTACTTC
CASSLEGVETQYF
>TRBV30|TRBJ1-2|12|NA|few
TGTGCCTGGAGCAACGGCCCAGATGGCTACACCTTC
CAWSNGPDGYTF
>TRBV9|TRBJ2-7|14|NA|NA
TGTGCCAGCAGCGTAGGGCAGGGTAACTACGAGCAGTACTTC
CASSVGQGNYEQYF
>TRBV7-2|TRBJ2-2|14|NA|few
TGTGCCAGCAGCTTAGGGACGAACACCGGGGAGCTGTTTTTT
CASSLGTNTGELFF
>TRBV30|TRBJ2-5|11|NA|few
TGTGCCTGGACGAATAAGGAGACCCAGTACTTC
CAWTNKETQYF
>TRBV4-3|TRBJ2-3|14|NA|NA
TGCGCCAGCAGCCAAGTACAGAGCACAGATACGCAGTATTTT
CASSQVQSTDTQYF
>TRBV11-2|TRBJ2-5|14|NA|NA
TGTGCCAGCAGCCAAATTCGCGGTCGTAAGACCCAGTACTTC
CASSQIRGRKTQYF
>TRBV4-3|TRBJ2-7|14|NA|NA
TGCGCCAGCAGCCAAGATCTGGGTAGGGTCGAGCAGTACTTC
CASSQDLGRVEQYF
>TRBV28|TRBJ2-7|13|NA|NA
TGTGCCAGCAGTCCAACCCCCGGCTACGAGCAGTACTTC
CASSPTPGYEQYF
>TRBV4-1|TRBJ2-5|13|NA|NA
TGCGCCAGCAGCCAAGGAAGGTTGGAGACCCAGTACTTC
CASSQGRLETQYF
>TRBV28|TRBJ2-3|14|NA|NA
TGTGCCAGCCAGGCGGCAGGATCATTGGATACGCAGTATTTT
CASQAAGSLDTQYF
>TRBV30|TRBJ1-6|14|TRBD1|NA
TGTGCCTGGAAATCGGACAGGGGATACTCACCCCTCCACTTT
CAWKSDRGYSPLHF
>TRBV7-2|TRBJ2-3|15|NA|NA
TGTGCCAGCAGCTTAAGCGGTCCTGCTCCAGATACGCAGTATTTT
CASSLSGPAPDTQYF
>TRBV20-1|TRBJ2-1|11|TRBD1|NA
TGCAGTGCGTGGACAGGGGCTGAGCAGTTCTTC
CSAWTGAEQFF
>TRBV5-1|TRBJ2-5|12|NA|NA
TGCGCCAGCAGCTTGGGCCAAGAGACCCAGTACTTC
CASSLGQETQYF
>TRBV9|TRBJ2-3|15|NA|NA
TGTGCCAGCAGCGTAGGGACCTCGGGCACAGATACGCAGTATTTT
CASSVGTSGTDTQYF
>TRBV2|TRBJ2-3|14|NA|NA
TGTGCCAGCAGTGTGGGTCTTAACACAGATACGCAGTATTTT
CASSVGLNTDTQYF
>TRBV25-1|TRBJ2-3|14|NA|NA
TGTGCCAGCAGTGAAGGTGGGGTTCCAGATACGCAGTATTTT
CASSEGGVPDTQYF
>TRBV4-3|TRBJ1-4|15|NA|NA
TGCGCCAGCAGCCTTGCGACAACTACTAATGAAAAACTGTTTTTT
CASSLATTTNEKLFF
>TRBV30|TRBJ1-2|15|TRBD1|few
TGTGCCTGGAGGGATACAGGGGAGTCCCGATATGGCTACACCTTC
CAWRDTGESRYGYTF
>TRBV29-1|TRBJ2-7|14|NA|NA
TGCAGCGTTACACCGGGGGCCAGCTCCTACGAGCAGTACTTC
CSVTPGASSYEQYF
>TRBV2|TRBJ2-1|14|TRBD2|NA
TGTGCCAGCAGGGGACTAGTGGGCTACAATGAGCAGTTCTTC
CASRGLVGYNEQFF
>TRBV29-1|TRBJ2-2|14|NA|NA
TGCAGCGGAATCGGGGGAAAGAACACCGGGGAGCTGTTTTTT
CSGIGGKNTGELFF
>TRBV29-1|TRBJ2-6|13|NA|NA
TGCAGCGTTGAAAGCTCTGGGGCCAACGTCCTGACTTTC
CSVESSGANVLTF
>TRBV7-9|TRBJ2-5|14|TRBD1|NA
TGTGCCAGCAGCCCGGACAGGGGGCGAGAGACCCAGTACTTC
CASSPDRGRETQYF
>TRBV30|TRBJ1-2|14|NA|NA
TGTGCCTGGAGCGGAACAGGGTTTGGCTATGGCTACACCTTC
CAWSGTGFGYGYTF
>TRBV7-9|TRBJ2-3|12|NA|few
TGTGCCAGCAGCACGGTCGACGATACGCAGTATTTT
CASSTVDDTQYF
>TRBV29-1|TRBJ2-7|12|TRBD2|NA
TGCAGCGTTCGGGGGGAGAGTGACGAGCAGTACTTC
CSVRGESDEQYF
>TRBV5-4|TRBJ2-6|14|NA|NA
TGTGCCAGCACGGAAACCTCTGGGGCCAACGTCCTGACTTTC
CASTETSGANVLTF
>TRBV7-2|TRBJ2-1|14|TRBD1|NA
TGTGCCAGCAGCTCCGGACAGGGGACCCTCTGGTCGCTCTTC
CASSSGQGTLWSLF
>TRBV30|TRBJ2-3|15|TRBD2|NA
TGTGCCTGGACGGGGGGGAGGCCTAGCACAGATACGCAGTATTTT
CAWTGGRPSTDTQYF
>TRBV4-3|TRBJ2-5|14|NA|few
TGCGCCAGCAGCCAAGATACGCGGGGAGAGACCCAGTACTTC
CASSQDTRGETQYF
>TRBV2|TRBJ2-1|15|NA|NA
TGTGCCAGCAGTTGGGAATGGACCGCTTACAATGAGCAGTTCTTC
CASSWEWTAYNEQFF
>TRBV6-5|TRBJ2-1|14|TRBD2|NA
TGTGCCAGCAGCTCAGCCGGGACTAGGGATGAGCAGTTCTTC
CASSSAGTRDEQFF
>TRBV7-9|TRBJ1-6|14|TRBD1|NA
TGTGCCAGCAGCCAGGAGCAGGGGGACGCACCCCTCCACTTT
CASSQEQGDAPLHF
>TRBV4-3|TRBJ2-6|15|NA|few
TGCGCCAGCAGCCCTTTAACCTCTGGGGCCAACGTCCTGACTTTC
CASSPLTSGANVLTF
>TRBV9|TRBJ2-7|14|TRBD1|NA
TGTGCCAGCAGCGTAGCCACAGGGGAGTACGAGCAGTACTTC
CASSVATGEYEQYF